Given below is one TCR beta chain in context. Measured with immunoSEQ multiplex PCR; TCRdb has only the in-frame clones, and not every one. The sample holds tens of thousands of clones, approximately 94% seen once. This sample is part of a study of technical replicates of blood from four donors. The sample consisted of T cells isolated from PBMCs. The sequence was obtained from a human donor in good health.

CDR3 nucleotides: TGTGCCAGCAGCTTGACAGGGGGTATAACCCAAGAGACCCAGTACTTC. Amino acid sequence: CASSLTGGITQETQYF. The chain links TRBV5-4 to TRBJ2-5; 8 nucleotides line up with TRBD1. V was pared by 1 base and J by 1 base, with 6 bases of the junction left unmatched. There are 16 residues in the CDR3. In germline, CDR1 is SGHNT, CDR2 YYREEE (reference sequence).